The TCR beta chain under discussion was sequenced for a study of early T cells in non-severe SARS-CoV-2 infection. The wider study: Unsorted whole-blood RNA was sequenced in bulk, leaving chains unpaired.

V lost 1 base to trimming and J lost 6 bases, with 13 bases between them. The CDR3 has 15 residues. Germline V gene lookup returns CDR1 LGHDT and CDR2 YNNKEL (reference sequence). Individual cDNA molecules received unique molecular identifiers. MiXCR, applied by TCRdb to the 5' RACE reads, yields one record per CDR3 protein. The table has 75,000 to 100,000 distinct CDR3 sequences, 14% to 15% seen once. This clonotype showed up just a few times. The chain combines TRBV3-1 with TRBJ2-1, with unresolved D. Sequencing was done on a sample of whole blood. This TCR derives from an adult who was a healthcare worker with PCR-confirmed SARS-CoV-2 infection or an uninfected control (not recorded which). The CDR3 loop reads CASSQGDPAGNEQFF. The CDR3 nucleotides are TGTGCCAGCAGCCAAGGGGATCCAGCTGGCAATGAGCAGTTCTTC.